The following is a T cell receptor beta chain sequence with its context. Its specificity is not known. CDR1 and CDR2 (germline): MNHEY, SMNVEV (reference sequence). Trimming took 8 bases from V and 0 from J; bases not matched to a gene: 4. This CDR3 comprises 14 residues. The entry originates in a study of vaccination and CD4 T cells after COVID-19. Study-level background: The interval from dose two to post-vaccine sampling had a median of about 72 days, and it ranged from 14 to 241. Overlapping spike peptides served as the stimulus for the cells. These peptides came from SARS-CoV-2 and from the common cold coronaviruses HCoV-NL63, HCoV-OC43 and HCoV-229E.

The sample's treatment: approximately nine-day PBMC culture with coronavirus spike peptide pools or control peptides (ViraFEST assay). Gathering of the CD4+ T cells, from the unexposed donor, took place before the COVID-19 pandemic (2011-2018). Where cells permitted, unexposed-donor CD4+ T cells were probed with SARS-CoV-2 S/N and four cold-coronavirus spikes. Cultured CD4+ T-cell DNA underwent Oncomine TCR Beta short-read sequencing. TCRdb re-derived calls from the PCR reads in MiXCR, one entry per CDR3 protein. The sample has fewer than 8,000 distinct CDR3 sequences, less than 50% seen once; the top ten hold approximately 60%.

The material sequenced was CD4+ T cells from blood, cultured in vitro. This clonotype was obtained from a human donor in good health. The chain couples TRBV27 to TRBJ2-7; 10 bases are a match to TRBD2. The CDR3 loop is CASGRLAGSYEQYF. CDR3 in DNA: TGTGCCAGCGGCCGACTAGCGGGCTCCTACGAGCAGTACTTC.